This TCR beta chain was identified in a study of T cells after yellow fever vaccination. Findings of the study overall: The presence of abundant clonotypes contaminating from the bulk population was possible in FACS-sorted repertoires. Shared CD4/CD8 clonotypes were a small share, likely from convergent recombination.

About this clonotype: Its antigen is still unknown.

CDR1 and CDR2 (germline): KGHSH, LQKENI. The CDR3 length is 13 residues. Trimming left V 5 bases short and J 9 bases short, with 14 bases between. Universal primer sites and UMIs were introduced during 5'RACE template-switching synthesis of TCR cDNA. TCRdb reprocessed the 5' RACE reads via MiXCR and lists one record per CDR3 protein. Altogether around 310,000 distinct CDR3 sequences are present, approximately 4.2% being singletons, with the ten largest covering roughly 26%. The chain carries TRBV18 and TRBJ1-5; D not resolved. This sequence was found in a man aged 18 to 29 who received the YFV17D yellow fever vaccine. Source: PBMCs, taken 5 days after the yellow fever booster vaccination. This chain's CDR3 is CASSGDGSRPQHF. In DNA, the CDR3 is TGTGCCAGCTCAGGAGACGGCTCCCGGCCCCAGCATTTT. The whole variable domain, filled in from reference TRBV18 and TRBJ1-5, reads NAGVMQNPRHLVRRRGQEARLRCSPMKGHSHVYWYRQLPEEGLKFMVYLQKENIIDESGMPKERFSAEFPKEGPSILRIQQVVRGDSAAYFCASSGDGSRPQHFGDGTRLSIL.